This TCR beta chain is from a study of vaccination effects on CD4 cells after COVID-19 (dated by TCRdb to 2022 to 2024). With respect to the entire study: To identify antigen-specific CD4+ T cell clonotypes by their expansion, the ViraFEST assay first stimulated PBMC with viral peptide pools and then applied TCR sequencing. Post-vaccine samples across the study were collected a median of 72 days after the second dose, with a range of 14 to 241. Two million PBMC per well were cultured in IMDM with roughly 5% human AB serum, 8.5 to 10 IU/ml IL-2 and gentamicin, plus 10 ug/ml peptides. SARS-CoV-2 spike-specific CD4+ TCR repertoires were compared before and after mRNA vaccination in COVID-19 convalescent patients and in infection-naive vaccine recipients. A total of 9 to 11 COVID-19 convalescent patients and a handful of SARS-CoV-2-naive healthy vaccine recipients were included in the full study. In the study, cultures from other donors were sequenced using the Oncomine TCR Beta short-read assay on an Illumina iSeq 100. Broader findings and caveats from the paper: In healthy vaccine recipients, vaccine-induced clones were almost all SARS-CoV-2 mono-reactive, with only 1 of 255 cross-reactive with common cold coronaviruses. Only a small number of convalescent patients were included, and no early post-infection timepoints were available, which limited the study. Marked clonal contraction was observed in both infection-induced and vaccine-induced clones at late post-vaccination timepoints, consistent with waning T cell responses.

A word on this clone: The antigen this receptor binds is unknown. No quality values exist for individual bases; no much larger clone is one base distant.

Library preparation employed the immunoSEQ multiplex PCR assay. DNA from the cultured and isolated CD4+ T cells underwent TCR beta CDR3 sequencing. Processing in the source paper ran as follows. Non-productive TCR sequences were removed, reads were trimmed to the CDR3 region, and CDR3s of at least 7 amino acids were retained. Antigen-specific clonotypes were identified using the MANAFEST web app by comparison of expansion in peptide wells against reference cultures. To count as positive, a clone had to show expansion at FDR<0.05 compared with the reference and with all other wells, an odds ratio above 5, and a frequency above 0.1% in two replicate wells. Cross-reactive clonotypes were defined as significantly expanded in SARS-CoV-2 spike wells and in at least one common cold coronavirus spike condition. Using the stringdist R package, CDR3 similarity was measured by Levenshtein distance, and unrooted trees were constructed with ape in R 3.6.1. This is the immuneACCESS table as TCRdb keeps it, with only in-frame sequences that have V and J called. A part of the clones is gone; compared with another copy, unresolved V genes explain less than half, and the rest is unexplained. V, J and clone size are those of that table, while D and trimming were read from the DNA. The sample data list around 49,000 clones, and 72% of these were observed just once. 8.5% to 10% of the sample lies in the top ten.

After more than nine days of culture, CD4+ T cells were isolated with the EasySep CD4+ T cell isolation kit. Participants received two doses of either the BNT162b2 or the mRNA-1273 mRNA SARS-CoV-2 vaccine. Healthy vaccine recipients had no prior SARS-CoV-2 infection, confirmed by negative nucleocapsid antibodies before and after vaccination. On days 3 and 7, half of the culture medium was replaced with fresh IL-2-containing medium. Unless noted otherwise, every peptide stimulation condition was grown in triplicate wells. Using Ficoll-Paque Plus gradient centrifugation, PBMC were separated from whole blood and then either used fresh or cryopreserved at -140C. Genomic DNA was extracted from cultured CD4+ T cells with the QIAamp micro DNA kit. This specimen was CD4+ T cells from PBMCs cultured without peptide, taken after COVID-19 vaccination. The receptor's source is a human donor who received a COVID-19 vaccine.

The bases read TGCGCCAGCAGCTTGGCCTATAGACAGGGAAGAGAGACCCAGTACTTC. This translates into CASSLAYRQGRETQYF. The rearrangement combines TRBV5-1 with TRBJ2-5, and TRBD1 matches 7 of the central bases. Taken from the germline V gene, the CDR1 and CDR2 loops are SGHRS and YFSETQ. At the junction V is shortened by 0 bases and J by 4 bases; bases outside the gene matches: 9. The CDR3, cysteine through phenylalanine, is 16 amino acids long. CDR3 DNA only is kept here, 48 bases in frame from base 1.